The 17 T cell receptor beta chains given below trace back to one sample, sequenced in a study of post-analysis software for immune sequencing data. Regarding the study as a whole: Comparison of patients with controls showed roughly five TRBV segments more frequent in patients, TRBV5-6, TRBV5-1 and TRBV20-1 among them.

For these receptors, no antigen is known. Unique molecular identifiers featured in each of the TCR beta cDNA libraries. TCRdb fed the PCR reads into MiXCR, producing one record per CDR3 protein. The repertoire holds 450,000 to 700,000 distinct CDR3 sequences, with 44% as singletons. What was sequenced was blood. These receptors were obtained from a girl aged 5-17 years with multiple sclerosis.

This clonotype came up a few times. The chain carries TRBV6-6 and TRBJ2-7; TRBD1 is a possible D gene (5 bases). V was clipped by 10 bases and J by 2 bases, with 21 bases between them. The CDR3 is 15 amino acids. The germline V gene has CDR1 MNHNY and CDR2 SVGAGI (reference sequence). The CDR3: CATDYKADSAYEQYF. Written as DNA, the CDR3 is TGTGCCACCGATTATAAGGCCGACAGCGCCTACGAGCAGTACTTC.

The DNA of the CDR3 is TGCGCCAGCAGCCCCCTTGGAGACAACCCCTATGGCTACACCTTC. This translates into CASSPLGDNPYGYTF. V usage is TRBV5-1 and J usage is TRBJ1-2; unclear D gene. The CDR3 is 15 residues long. Germline V gene sequence: CDR1 SGHRS, CDR2 YFSETQ. Trimming removed 4 bases at V and 4 bases at J, with 17 bases between.

The gene calls are TRBV7-2 and TRBJ2-5; D not certain. The CDR3 length is 17 residues. In germline, CDR1 is SGHTA, CDR2 FQGNSA. Trimming removed 6 bases at V and 4 bases at J, with 24 bases between. CDR3 DNA sequence: TGTGCCAGCAGTTCCCCGGAACTGCGTCTTAAGGGAGAGACCCAGTACTTC. Translated, it gives CASSSPELRLKGETQYF.

The table lists this clonotype with many counts. The chain couples TRBV12-3 or TRBV12-4 to TRBJ2-7; TRBD1 aligns across 9 bases. This CDR3 region has 13 residues. V shed 6 bases and J 5 bases; nucleotides not matched to a gene: 5. The CDR3 DNA follows: TGTGCCAGCAGCCCGGGACAGGGCAACGAGCAGTACTTC. Translating gives CASSPGQGNEQYF.

This clonotype was seen a handful of times. The chain uses TRBV4-1 and TRBJ2-1; weak D call: TRBD1 (6 bases). CDR1 and CDR2 from the germline V gene are MGHRA and YSYEKL. The CDR3 runs 17 residues. The V end lost 0 bases, the J end lost 3 bases, and 15 bases lay between the germline ends. CDR3 sequence (DNA): TGCGCCAGCAGCCAAGATCTGCAGGGGCCTTACTACAATGAGCAGTTCTTC. Translation: CASSQDLQGPYYNEQFF.

The CDR3 coding sequence is TGTGCCAGCAGTTACAATCTGGGGAACACTGAAGCTTTCTTT. This translates into CASSYNLGNTEAFF. The V call is TRBV6-2 or TRBV6-3, the J call TRBJ1-1, with no clear D. Trimming left V 2 bases short and J 1 base short, with 8 bases between. This CDR3 has 14 residues. The germline V gene encodes CDR1 MNHEY and CDR2 SVGEGT.

The V call is TRBV29-1, the J call TRBJ1-2, with 9 bases fitting TRBD1. CDR3 length equals 13 residues. The V and J ends lost 6 bases and 4 bases, in that order; junction bases with no gene match: 6. Germline assignment: CDR1 SQVTM and CDR2 ANQGSEA. For the CDR3, the DNA is TGCAGCGTAACAGGGGGCACGGGCTATGGCTACACCTTC. Protein product: CSVTGGTGYGYTF.

This clonotype was counted between two and nine times. The genes are TRBV28 and TRBJ2-1; D unclear. Germline V gene data show CDR1 as MDHEN and CDR2 as SYDVKM. The CDR3 loop spans 17 amino acids. V was trimmed by 3 bases and J by 0 bases, leaving 15 bases between them. The CDR3 sequence: CASSLPPAKSSYNEQFF. CDR3 DNA sequence: TGTGCCAGCAGTTTGCCCCCGGCCAAGAGCTCCTACAATGAGCAGTTCTTC.

This clonotype appeared a few times. The chain joins TRBV12-3 or TRBV12-4 to TRBJ2-7; 10 nucleotides line up with TRBD1. The V segment lost 5 bases and the J segment 5 bases; nucleotides outside the gene matches: 6. This CDR3 has 14 amino acids. CDR3 residues: CASSRGQGNHEQYF. In DNA form, the CDR3 reads TGTGCCAGCAGTCGGGGACAGGGGAACCACGAGCAGTACTTC.

Only a few counts were recorded for this clonotype. The rearrangement uses TRBV7-8 and TRBJ2-5; 8 bases align to TRBD2. V trimming: 1 base; J trimming: 2 bases; junction bases outside the gene matches: 6. The CDR3 extends over 16 amino acids. Germline V gene data show CDR1 as SGHVS and CDR2 as FQNEAQ. The CDR3 DNA follows: TGTGCCAGCAGCTTAGGTTCGCAGCGGGGGCAAGAGACCCAGTACTTC. It encodes CASSLGSQRGQETQYF. The full variable domain, in which reference TRBV7-8 and TRBJ2-5 provide the parts outside the CDR3, is GAGVSQSPRYKVAKRGQDVALRCDPISGHVSLFWYQQALGQGPEFLTYFQNEAQLDKSGLPSDRFFAERPEGSVSTLKIQRTQQEDSAVYLCASSLGSQRGQETQYFGPGTRLLVL.

The chain uses TRBV5-5 and TRBJ2-5, with 9 bases identical to TRBD2. This CDR3 is 15 amino acids long. Germline V gene data show CDR1 as SGHKS and CDR2 as YYEKEE (reference sequence). V lost 3 bases, J lost 4 bases, and 7 bases stayed unmatched. The CDR3 loop reads CASSYQAGGGETQYF. The CDR3 DNA follows: TGTGCCAGCAGCTACCAAGCGGGAGGCGGAGAGACCCAGTACTTC.

V and J are TRBV7-7 and TRBJ2-3; D unresolved. The CDR3 has 14 residues. The ends were cut back, 5 bases at V and 2 bases at J, with 11 bases in the middle. Germline values: CDR1 SSHAT, CDR2 FNYEAQ (reference sequence). The CDR3 region is CASSPTSVTDTQYF. The DNA for the CDR3 is TGTGCCAGCAGCCCCACGTCCGTCACAGATACGCAGTATTTT.

This clonotype occurred a few times. V is TRBV5-1 and J is TRBJ1-1; D not resolved. The CDR3 has 13 amino acids. Germline V CDR1 and CDR2: SGHRS, YFSETQ. V shed 7 bases and J shed 1 base, with 11 bases lying between them. The CDR3 DNA follows: TGCGCCAGCCTCGGACGGGAGAACACTGAAGCTTTCTTT. It specifies CASLGRENTEAFF.

This clonotype occurred a few times. The chain recombines TRBV4-1 with TRBJ1-1; D unclear. Trimming took off 0 bases at V and 1 base at J, with 6 bases between the two ends. CDR3 length: 14 residues. CDR1 and CDR2 from the germline V gene are MGHRA and YSYEKL. For the CDR3, the DNA is TGCGCCAGCAGCCAAGAAACCAAGAACACTGAAGCTTTCTTT. Residues: CASSQETKNTEAFF.

A note on this clonotype: The junction and the germline gene differ at one end; a read error may be behind it. This chain uses TRBV7-7 with TRBJ2-7; 9 bases map to TRBD1. TRBJ2-5 explains the end of the DNA better; the J call may be wrong. The CDR3 loop spans 14 amino acids. Germline loops: CDR1 SSHAT, CDR2 FNYEAQ (reference sequence). CDR3 amino acids: CASNETGGYETQYF. The DNA of the CDR3 is TGTGCTAGCAACGAAACAGGGGGCTATGAGACCCAGTACTTC.

The J gene is TRBJ1-6, the V gene TRBV7-8, with unresolved D. The germline CDR1 and CDR2 sequences are SGHVS and FQNEAQ. Trimming took 5 bases from V and 0 from J, leaving 11 bases between them. This CDR3 is built from 16 residues. CDR3 protein: CASSLVGSSYNSPLHF. Here the CDR3 DNA reads TGTGCCAGCAGCCTCGTGGGGAGCTCCTATAATTCACCCCTCCACTTT.

This clonotype showed up just a few times. CDR3 bases: TGCGCCAGCAGCTTGTTTGCGGACGAGCAGTACTTC. Protein: CASSLFADEQYF. J is TRBJ2-7 and V is TRBV5-1; D gene ambiguous. Trimming left V 1 base short and J 5 bases short, with 7 bases between. This CDR3 has 12 amino acids. Germline V CDR1 and CDR2: SGHRS, YFSETQ.